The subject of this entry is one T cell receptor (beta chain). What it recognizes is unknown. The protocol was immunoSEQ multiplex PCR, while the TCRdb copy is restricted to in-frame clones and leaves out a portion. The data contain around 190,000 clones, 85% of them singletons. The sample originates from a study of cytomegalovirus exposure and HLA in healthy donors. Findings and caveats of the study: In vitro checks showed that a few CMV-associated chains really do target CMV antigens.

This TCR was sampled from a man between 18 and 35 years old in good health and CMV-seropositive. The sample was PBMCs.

CDR3 sequence (DNA): TGTGCCAGCAGCGTAGCTAGATCTAGCGGAAGCACAGATACGCAGTATTTT. Protein product: CASSVARSSGSTDTQYF. V is TRBV9 and J is TRBJ2-3, with 7 bases aligning to TRBD2. The CDR3 contains 17 residues. The germline V gene has CDR1 SGDLS and CDR2 YYNGEE. With V trimmed by 0 bases and J by 0 bases, 7 bases remained unmatched.